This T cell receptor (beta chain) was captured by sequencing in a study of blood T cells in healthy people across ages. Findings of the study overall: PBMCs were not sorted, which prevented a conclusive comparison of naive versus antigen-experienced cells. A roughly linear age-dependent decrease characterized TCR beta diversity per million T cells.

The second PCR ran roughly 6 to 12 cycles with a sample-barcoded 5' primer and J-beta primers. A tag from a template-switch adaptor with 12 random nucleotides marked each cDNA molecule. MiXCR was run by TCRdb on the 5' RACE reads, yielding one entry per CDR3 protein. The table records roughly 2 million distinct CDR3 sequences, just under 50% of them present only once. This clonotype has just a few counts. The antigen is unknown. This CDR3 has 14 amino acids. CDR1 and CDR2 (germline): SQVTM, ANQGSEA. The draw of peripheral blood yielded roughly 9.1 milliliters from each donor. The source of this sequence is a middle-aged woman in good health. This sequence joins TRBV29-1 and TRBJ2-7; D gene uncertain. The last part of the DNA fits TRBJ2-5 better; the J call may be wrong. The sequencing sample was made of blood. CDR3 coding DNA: TGCAGCGTTGAGTCTTCAGGTCATGGAGAGACCCAGTACTTC. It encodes CSVESSGHGETQYF.